Listed here are 25 T cell receptor beta chains from one sample, sequenced in a study of blood T cells in healthy people across ages. Next came a second PCR, run for roughly 6 to 11 cycles, which used a sample-barcoded 5' primer along with a J-beta primer mix. TCRdb passed the 5' RACE reads through MiXCR, listing each CDR3 protein once. The sample carries just under 900,000 distinct CDR3 sequences, around 30% recorded once. The sequenced sample consisted of blood. Receptors were obtained from an elderly woman in good health.

V is TRBV7-9 and J is TRBJ2-7, with D possibly matching TRBD1 (6 bases). The length of the CDR3 is 15 residues. Trimming took 4 bases from V and 5 from J, leaving 18 bases between them. The germline CDR1 and CDR2 sequences are SEHNR and FQNEAQ (reference sequence). CDR3 coding DNA: TGTGCCAGCAGCTACACAGGGAGAGGGATCCACGAGCAGTACTTC. Its protein product is CASSYTGRGIHEQYF.

This clonotype was counted a few times. The J gene is TRBJ2-5, the V gene TRBV20-1, with 11 bases identical to TRBD2. With 6 bases clipped from V and 2 bases from J, the junction kept 5 bases outside the gene matches. Germline lookup yields CDR1 DFQATT and CDR2 SNEGSKA (reference sequence). CDR3 length equals 14 residues. CDR3 DNA sequence: TGCAGTGCCCCCCCTAGCGGGGGGCAAGAGACCCAGTACTTC. Amino acids: CSAPPSGGQETQYF.

Ten or more counts support this clonotype. A much larger clone lies a single base off, so this may be a read error. CDR3 nucleotide sequence: TGTGCCAGCAGCTTATCTCCCCTACATGGGCAGTACTTC. This translates into CASSLSPLHGQYF. The chain couples TRBV7-2 to TRBJ2-5; D is unresolved. This CDR3 has 13 amino acids. Per germline, CDR1 SGHTA and CDR2 FQGNSA. V lost 2 bases and J lost 11, with 15 bases in between.

This clonotype has a handful of counts. This chain links TRBV3-1 with TRBJ1-2; D is undetermined. Germline V CDR1 and CDR2: LGHDT, YNNKEL (reference sequence). The CDR3 is made up of 15 amino acids. Trimming took off 0 bases at V and 8 bases at J, with 16 bases between the two ends. CDR3 sequence: CASSQDVRQPGGYTF. The CDR3 DNA reads TGTGCCAGCAGCCAAGATGTTCGGCAGCCCGGGGGCTACACCTTC.

Ten or more counts support this clonotype. The rearrangement uses TRBV6-5 and TRBJ1-6; 7 positions agree with TRBD1. The CDR3 is 15 amino acids. V lost 6 bases to trimming and J lost 0 bases; unmatched junction nucleotides: 2. CDR1 is MNHEY and CDR2 is SVGAGI in the germline V gene. The CDR3 region has the DNA TGTGCCAGCAGCCGGGACAGCTCCTATAATTCACCCCTCCACTTT. It is translated as CASSRDSSYNSPLHF.

V is TRBV3-1 and J is TRBJ1-2; D perhaps matches TRBD1 (6 bases). CDR3 size: 13 residues. Trimming removed 8 bases at V and 4 bases at J, with 14 bases between. Germline assignment: CDR1 LGHDT and CDR2 YNNKEL (reference sequence). CDR3 sequence (DNA): TGTGCCAGCGGGTCACAGGGTGGCTATGGCTACACCTTC. Translated, it gives CASGSQGGYGYTF.

This clonotype was observed many times. The rearrangement uses TRBV20-1 and TRBJ1-6; the D is unclear. CDR3 size: 15 residues. Trimming removed 1 base from V and 0 bases from J, with 7 bases in between. Germline V gene lookup returns CDR1 DFQATT and CDR2 SNEGSKA (reference sequence). In nucleotides, the CDR3 is TGCAGTGCTAGAGTGGGGTACTCCTATAATTCACCCCTCCACTTT. It encodes CSARVGYSYNSPLHF.

The chain carries TRBV5-6 and TRBJ1-2; 8 positions match TRBD1. J was trimmed by 4 bases and V by 4 bases; bases with no gene match: 9. The CDR3 totals 15 residues. Per germline, CDR1 SGHDT and CDR2 YYEEEE. CDR3 residues: CASSLGAGGRYGYTF. CDR3 DNA: TGTGCCAGCAGCCTCGGGGCAGGGGGCCGCTATGGCTACACCTTC.

The chain combines TRBV3-1 with TRBJ2-5; 8 bases map to TRBD2. The CDR3 is made up of 14 amino acids. The V segment lost 1 base and the J segment 3 bases; nucleotides outside the gene matches: 1. The germline V gene encodes CDR1 LGHDT and CDR2 YNNKEL (reference sequence). In DNA form, the CDR3 reads TGTGCCAGCAGCCAAGCGACTAGCGAAGAGACCCAGTACTTC. Its protein product is CASSQATSEETQYF.

Turning to this clonotype: The junction and the germline gene differ at one end; a read error may be behind it. The chain joins TRBV20-1 to TRBJ2-5, with D uncertain. Germline values: CDR1 DFQATT, CDR2 SNEGSKA (reference sequence). CDR3 length equals 11 residues. The CDR3 sequence is CRARRQETQYF. DNA for the CDR3: TGCAGGGCTAGACGGCAAGAGACCCAGTACTTC.

J is TRBJ2-1 and V is TRBV24-1; TRBD1 might be the D (5 bases). The V gene's germline CDR1 is KGHDR and CDR2 SFDVKD. The CDR3 consists of 17 residues. Trimming shortened V by 0 bases and J by 0 bases, and 11 bases separated the two germline ends. CDR3 protein: CATSDLRTGHSYNEQFF. As DNA, the CDR3 is TGTGCCACCAGTGATTTGCGCACAGGTCACTCCTACAATGAGCAGTTCTTC.

This clonotype was picked up many times. The V and J genes are TRBV20-1 and TRBJ1-4; D is ambiguous. The germline V gene encodes CDR1 DFQATT and CDR2 SNEGSKA (reference sequence). The CDR3 is made up of 11 amino acids. The V gene lost 6 bases and the J gene lost 5 bases, with 7 bases spanning the gap. The CDR3 here is CSAPENEKLFF. In DNA, the CDR3 is TGCAGTGCACCCGAAAATGAAAAACTGTTTTTT.

This clonotype was seen repeatedly, ten times or more. The chain has TRBV12-3 or TRBV12-4 and TRBJ2-1, with D tentatively TRBD1 (5 bases). The length of the CDR3 is 15 residues. V was shortened by 0 bases and J by 3 bases, with 9 bases between the two germline ends. CDR3 sequence: CASSLAGRRYNEQFF. CDR3 DNA sequence: TGTGCCAGCAGTTTAGCGGGGCGGCGCTACAATGAGCAGTTCTTC.

This clonotype appeared a few times. The rearrangement uses TRBV15 and TRBJ2-3, with 11 nucleotides matching TRBD2. Unmatched junction bases numbered 6, after V lost 5 bases and J lost 5 bases. The CDR3 spans 15 residues. Per germline, CDR1 LNHNV and CDR2 YYDKDF (reference sequence). CDR3 amino acids: CATSPLAGEIDTQYF. CDR3 in DNA: TGTGCCACCAGCCCACTAGCGGGGGAGATAGATACGCAGTATTTT.

This clonotype appeared many times. The gene calls are TRBV10-2 and TRBJ2-1, with D tentatively TRBD2 (6 bases). Trimming removed 1 base from V and 4 bases from J, with 14 bases in between. Germline-derived CDR1 and CDR2 are WSHSY and SAAADI. The CDR3 covers 16 residues. The CDR3 reads CASSELGLGGYNEQFF. CDR3 DNA sequence: TGCGCCAGCAGTGAGTTGGGACTTGGAGGTTACAATGAGCAGTTCTTC.

This clonotype was seen ten or more times. The chain employs TRBV20-1 and TRBJ2-7; 9 bases align to TRBD2. CDR1 and CDR2 (germline): DFQATT, SNEGSKA (reference sequence). The CDR3 is 16 residues long. With V trimmed by 0 bases and J by 4 bases, 10 bases remained unmatched. The DNA for the CDR3 is TGCAGTGCTAGAGATTCAGAGCGGGGGGACCAGTACGAGCAGTACTTC. As protein: CSARDSERGDQYEQYF.

At least ten counts were recorded for this clonotype. V gene TRBV20-1 combines with J gene TRBJ2-5; D possibly corresponds to TRBD2 (5 bases). CDR1 is DFQATT, CDR2 SNEGSKA, per germline (reference sequence). The V gene lost 7 bases and the J gene lost 1 base, with 16 bases spanning the gap. The CDR3 consists of 14 residues. The CDR3 coding sequence is TGCAGTGTAACGAGGTCACTAGGCCAAGAGACCCAGTACTTC. Protein product: CSVTRSLGQETQYF.

In its sample, this clonotype was seen a few times. CDR3 residues: CSARDVFGQGNTEAFF. The CDR3 bases are TGCAGTGCTAGAGATGTATTTGGACAGGGAAACACTGAAGCTTTCTTT. The chain is built from TRBV20-1 and TRBJ1-1; TRBD1 matches at 8 bases. Germline values: CDR1 DFQATT, CDR2 SNEGSKA (reference sequence). The CDR3 contains 16 residues. V was pared by 0 bases and J by 2 bases, with 8 bases of the junction left unmatched.

In its sample, this clonotype was seen many times. The rearrangement links TRBV6-1 to TRBJ1-4; no clear D gene. Trimming took off 11 bases at V and 2 bases at J, with 12 bases between the two ends. The CDR3 length is 13 residues. The V gene's germline CDR1 is MNHNS and CDR2 SASEGT. CDR3 region: CAGRGSTNEKLFF. The CDR3 nucleotides are TGTGCCGGTAGAGGGTCGACTAATGAAAAACTGTTTTTT.

This clonotype has more than one count but fewer than ten. The chain joins TRBV18 to TRBJ2-3; D not certain. Germline V gene data show CDR1 as KGHSH and CDR2 as LQKENI. The CDR3 length is 15 residues. The V gene lost 2 bases and the J gene lost 2 bases, with 11 bases spanning the gap. The CDR3 sequence: CASSPKGLDTDTQYF. DNA for the CDR3: TGTGCCAGCTCACCAAAGGGTTTGGACACAGATACGCAGTATTTT.

The V call is TRBV30, the J call TRBJ1-5; 9 nucleotides agree with TRBD1. This CDR3 is built from 14 residues. Trimming cost V 0 bases and J 5 bases; bases outside gene matches: 2. In germline, CDR1 is GTSNPN, CDR2 SVGIG (reference sequence). The CDR3 here is CAWSVDRGYQPQHF. As DNA, the CDR3 is TGTGCCTGGAGTGTGGACAGGGGATATCAGCCCCAGCATTTT.

The rearrangement uses TRBV7-9 and TRBJ1-1, with D unresolved. V lost 1 base and J lost 11, with 8 bases in between. CDR1 is SEHNR, CDR2 FQNEAQ, per germline (reference sequence). The CDR3 has 11 residues. CDR3 nucleotides: TGTGCCAGCAGCTTAGTCGAATCGGCTTTCTTT. Its translation is CASSLVESAFF.

This clonotype was found once. A read error may be the cause here, since a much bigger clone is one base away. The chain couples TRBV29-1 to TRBJ2-1; 10 bases are a match to TRBD1. The V and J ends lost 3 bases and 10 bases, in that order; junction bases with no gene match: 6. The CDR3 loop spans 13 amino acids. From germline, CDR1 is SQVTM and CDR2 ANQGSEA. Here the CDR3 DNA reads TGCAGCGTTGAGGGACAGGGGACCCGCGAGCAGTTCTTC. As protein: CSVEGQGTREQFF.

This CDR3 reads CSAIRGLDEQYF. The CDR3 nucleotides read TGCAGTGCCATTAGGGGTTTGGACGAGCAGTACTTC. The chain is built from TRBV20-1 and TRBJ2-7; TRBD1 is a possible D gene (5 bases). Germline values: CDR1 DFQATT, CDR2 SNEGSKA (reference sequence). The CDR3 is made up of 12 amino acids. V lost 6 bases, J lost 5 bases, and 14 bases lay in between.

The count of this clonotype is one. The chain couples TRBV5-1 to TRBJ1-4; D is perhaps TRBD1 (6 bases). CDR1 SGHRS and CDR2 YFSETQ come from the germline V gene. Deletions cut 4 bases from V and 7 bases from J, with 17 bases between. The CDR3 is made up of 15 amino acids. CDR3 amino acids: CASSVQGPPSEKLFF. CDR3 DNA: TGCGCCAGCAGCGTACAGGGACCTCCTAGTGAAAAACTGTTTTTT. The whole variable domain, remainder taken from reference TRBV5-1 and TRBJ1-4, is KAGVTQTPRYLIKTRGQQVTLSCSPISGHRSVSWYQQTPGQGLQFLFEYFSETQRNKGNFPGRFSGRQFSNSRSEMNVSTLELGDSALYLCASSVQGPPSEKLFFGSGTQLSVL.